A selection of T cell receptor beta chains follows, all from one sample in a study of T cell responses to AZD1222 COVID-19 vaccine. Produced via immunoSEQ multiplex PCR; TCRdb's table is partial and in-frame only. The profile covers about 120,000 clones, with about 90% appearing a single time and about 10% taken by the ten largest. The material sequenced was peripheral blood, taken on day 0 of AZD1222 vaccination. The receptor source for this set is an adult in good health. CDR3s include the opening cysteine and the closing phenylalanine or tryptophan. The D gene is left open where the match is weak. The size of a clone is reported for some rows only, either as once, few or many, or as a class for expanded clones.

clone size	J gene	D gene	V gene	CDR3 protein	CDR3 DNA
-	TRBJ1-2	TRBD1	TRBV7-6	CASSPGGTGGYYGYTF	TGTGCCAGCAGCCCCGGGGGCACAGGGGGGTACTATGGCTACACCTTC
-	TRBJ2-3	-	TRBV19	CASTPKIRRGITDTQYF	TGTGCCAGTACCCCAAAAATCCGGCGGGGAATCACAGATACGCAGTATTTT
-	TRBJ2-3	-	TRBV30	CAWSVWGPDTQYF	TGTGCCTGGAGTGTCTGGGGCCCAGATACGCAGTATTTT
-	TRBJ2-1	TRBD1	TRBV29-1	CSVTTAGRGKNEQFF	TGCAGCGTTACCACGGCGGGCAGGGGGAAAAATGAGCAGTTCTTC
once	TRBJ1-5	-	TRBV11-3	CASSLVPRPGGEASNQPQHF	TGTGCCAGCAGCTTAGTCCCTCGACCAGGAGGTGAGGCGAGCAATCAGCCCCAGCATTTT
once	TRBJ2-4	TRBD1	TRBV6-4	CASRGTVFKNIQYF	TGTGCCAGCAGAGGGACAGTCTTCAAAAACATTCAGTACTTC
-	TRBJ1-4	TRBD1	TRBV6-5	CASSYTTGAINEKLFF	TGTGCCAGCAGTTACACGACAGGGGCAATTAATGAAAAACTGTTTTTT
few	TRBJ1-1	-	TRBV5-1	CASSLGGARNTEAFF	TGCGCCAGCAGCTTGGGCGGGGCCAGGAACACTGAAGCTTTCTTT
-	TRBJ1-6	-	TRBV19	CASGSSYNSPLHF	TGTGCCAGTGGGAGCTCCTATAATTCACCCCTCCACTTT
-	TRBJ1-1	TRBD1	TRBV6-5	CASTRQGAEAFF	TGTGCCAGCACTCGACAGGGGGCTGAAGCTTTCTTT
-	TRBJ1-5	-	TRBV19	CASSYLRPDRVNQPQHF	TGTGCCAGTAGTTACCTCCGTCCAGACAGAGTCAATCAGCCCCAGCATTTT
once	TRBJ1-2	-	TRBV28	CASSVGDGWAGYTF	TGTGCCAGCAGTGTTGGAGACGGTTGGGCGGGCTACACCTTC
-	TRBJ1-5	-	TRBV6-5	CASRPGRDQPQHF	TGTGCCAGCAGACCCGGGAGGGATCAGCCCCAGCATTTT
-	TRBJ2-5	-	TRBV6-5	CASSPLGETQYF	TGTGCCAGCAGCCCGTTGGGAGAGACCCAGTACTTC
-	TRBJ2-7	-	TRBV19	CASSILGNVYEQYF	TGTGCCAGTAGTATCCTGGGGAACGTCTACGAGCAGTACTTC
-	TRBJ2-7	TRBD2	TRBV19	CASSMGLAGTYEQYF	TGTGCCAGTAGTATGGGACTAGCGGGGACCTACGAGCAGTACTTC
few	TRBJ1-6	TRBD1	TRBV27	CASSLGLRGQGTYNSPLHF	TGTGCCAGCAGTTTAGGATTACGGGGACAGGGGACATATAATTCACCCCTCCACTTT
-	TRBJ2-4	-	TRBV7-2	CASSLVGEVTLAKNIQYF	TGTGCCAGCAGCTTAGTGGGTGAGGTGACACTAGCCAAAAACATTCAGTACTTC
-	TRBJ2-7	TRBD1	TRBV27	CASSTGGASEQYF	TGTGCCAGCAGTACAGGGGGCGCGTCCGAGCAGTACTTC
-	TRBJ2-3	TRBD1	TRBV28	CASSSGQGPDTQYF	TGTGCCAGCAGTTCGGGACAGGGGCCAGATACGCAGTATTTT